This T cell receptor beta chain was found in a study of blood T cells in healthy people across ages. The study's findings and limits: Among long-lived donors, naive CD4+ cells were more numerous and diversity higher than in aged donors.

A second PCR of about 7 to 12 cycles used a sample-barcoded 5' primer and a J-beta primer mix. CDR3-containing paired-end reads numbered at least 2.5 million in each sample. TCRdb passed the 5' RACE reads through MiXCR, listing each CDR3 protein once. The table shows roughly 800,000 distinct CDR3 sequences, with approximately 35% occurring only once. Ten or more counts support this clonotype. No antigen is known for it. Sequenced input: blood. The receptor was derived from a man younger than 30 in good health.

This chain's CDR3 is CASSLRDSTDTQYF. DNA of the CDR3: TGTGCCAGCAGTTTAAGGGACAGCACAGATACGCAGTATTTT. The rearrangement links TRBV14 to TRBJ2-3; D may correspond to TRBD1 or TRBD2 (5 bases each). Per germline, CDR1 SGHDN and CDR2 FVKESK. CDR3 length: 14 amino acids. Trimming left V 6 bases short and J 0 bases short, with 10 bases between. The whole variable domain, remainder taken from reference TRBV14 and TRBJ2-3, is EAGVTQFPSHSVIEKGQTVTLRCDPISGHDNLYWYRRVMGKEIKFLLHFVKESKQDESGMPNNRFLAERTGGTYSTLKVQPAELEDSGVYFCASSLRDSTDTQYFGPGTRLTVL.